This T cell receptor (beta chain) was profiled in a study of blood T cell repertoires in COVID-19. Study context: PBMCs, B-cell-depleted T cells, or T cells were the source of the cDNA or gDNA that made up the material.

The table came from immunoSEQ multiplex PCR; TCRdb's copy has only in-frame clones and leaves some out. The sample holds 200,000 to 250,000 clones, 88% seen once. V lost 1 base and J lost 5, with 11 bases in between. The germline gives CDR1 SEHNR, CDR2 FQNEAQ (reference sequence). The CDR3 totals 14 residues. The sample consisted of peripheral blood. The chain joins TRBV7-9 to TRBJ2-5; tentatively, D is TRBD2 (6 bases). This TCR derives from a man between 70 and 80 years old with acute or convalescent COVID-19. The CDR3 loop is CASSLGGVSETQYF. The CDR3 DNA is TGTGCCAGCAGCTTAGGGGGGGTGTCGGAGACCCAGTACTTC.